The 9 T cell receptor beta chains given below trace back to one sample, sequenced in a study of blood T cell repertoires in COVID-19. The table came from immunoSEQ multiplex PCR; TCRdb's copy has only in-frame clones and leaves some out. The sample holds about 52,000 clones, more than 85% seen once. Material for sequencing was peripheral blood. These receptors came from a human donor with active COVID-19. The donor label of this sample is uncertain.

This clone was recorded only once. The chain uses TRBV29-1 and TRBJ1-1, with D perhaps TRBD1 (5 bases). Germline CDR1 is SQVTM and CDR2 is ANQGSEA. This CDR3 comprises 14 residues. CDR3 DNA: TGCAGTTCAGACGGAGGGGCGAGGGGCACTGAAGCTTTCTTT. It codes for CSSDGGARGTEAFF.

The chain has TRBV4-1 and TRBJ2-2, with D possibly TRBD2 on 6 matching bases. The germline V and J ends were trimmed by 0 bases and 3 bases, with 17 bases remaining between them. Per the germline V gene, CDR1 is MGHRA and CDR2 is YSYEKL. The CDR3 spans 18 residues. CDR3: CASSQDFHGGTDTGELFF. The CDR3 nucleotides read TGCGCCAGCAGCCAAGATTTTCACGGGGGTACGGACACCGGGGAGCTGTTTTTT.

In its sample, this clone was seen once. The chain joins TRBV5-1 to TRBJ1-2, with D perhaps matching TRBD1 (6 bases). The germline gives CDR1 SGHRS, CDR2 YFSETQ. Trimming shortened V by 0 bases and J by 7 bases, and 22 bases separated the two germline ends. CDR3 length equals 17 residues. CDR3: CASSLVQGRRLARGYTF. For the CDR3, the DNA is TGCGCCAGCAGCTTGGTGCAGGGGAGAAGGTTAGCGCGTGGCTACACCTTC. The variable domain in full, completed from reference TRBV5-1 and TRBJ1-2, reads KAGVTQTPRYLIKTRGQQVTLSCSPISGHRSVSWYQQTPGQGLQFLFEYFSETQRNKGNFPGRFSGRQFSNSRSEMNVSTLELGDSALYLCASSLVQGRRLARGYTFGSGTRLTVV.

To note about this clone: The junction shows a germline mismatch at one end, possibly a read error. This sequence joins TRBV7-7 and TRBJ2-5; a weak D match, TRBD2 (6 bases). Germline CDR1 reads SSHAT; CDR2 reads FNYEAQ (reference sequence). The CDR3 contains 15 residues. CDR3 DNA sequence: TGTGCTAGCAGCTTTACCGCCGGGAGACAAGAGACCCAGTACTTC. It codes for CASSFTAGRQETQYF.

This chain links TRBV21-1 with TRBJ1-2. TRBV21-1 is a pseudogene locus. CDR3 length: 15 residues. The CDR3 sequence: CASSSHTDRDYGYTF. The DNA of the CDR3 is TGTGCCAGCAGCTCCCACACGGATCGGGACTATGGCTACACCTTC.

The rearrangement uses TRBV12-3 or TRBV12-4 and TRBJ1-2; D remains ambiguous. Trimming removed 3 bases at V and 2 bases at J, with 4 bases between. CDR3 length equals 12 residues. The CDR3 region is CASSLGNYGYTF. As DNA, the CDR3 is TGTGCCAGCAGTTTGGGCAACTATGGCTACACCTTC.

The chain is built from TRBV7-2 and TRBJ1-6; TRBD1 is a possible D gene (6 bases). The CDR3 runs to 15 residues. Trimming pared 3 bases from V and 8 bases from J, leaving 14 bases between. The germline V gene has CDR1 SGHTA and CDR2 FQGNSA. CDR3 nucleotide sequence: TGTGCCAGCAGCTTTACAGGGCTGGGGCATTCACCCCTCCACTTT. Translating gives CASSFTGLGHSPLHF. The whole variable domain, remainder taken from reference TRBV7-2 and TRBJ1-6, is GAGVSQSPSNKVTEKGKDVELRCDPISGHTALYWYRQSLGQGLEFLIYFQGNSAPDKSGLPSDRFSAERTGGSVSTLTIQRTQQEDSAVYLCASSFTGLGHSPLHFGNGTRLTVT.

The chain links TRBV27 to TRBJ1-2; 7 bases match TRBD1. This CDR3 spans 15 amino acids. V lost 5 bases, J lost 3 bases, and 9 bases stayed unmatched. Germline assignment: CDR1 MNHEY and CDR2 SMNVEV (reference sequence). CDR3 sequence (DNA): TGTGCCAGCAGTGCCCGACAGGGAAGTTACTATGGCTACACCTTC. Amino acid sequence: CASSARQGSYYGYTF.

J is TRBJ1-6 and V is TRBV5-1, with no clear D. This CDR3 contains 14 residues. From germline, CDR1 is SGHRS and CDR2 YFSETQ. V dropped 3 bases and J dropped 5 bases, with 9 bases sitting between them. The CDR3 here is CASSSHTNNSPLHF. The DNA of the CDR3 is TGCGCCAGCAGCTCTCACACGAATAATTCACCCCTCCACTTT.